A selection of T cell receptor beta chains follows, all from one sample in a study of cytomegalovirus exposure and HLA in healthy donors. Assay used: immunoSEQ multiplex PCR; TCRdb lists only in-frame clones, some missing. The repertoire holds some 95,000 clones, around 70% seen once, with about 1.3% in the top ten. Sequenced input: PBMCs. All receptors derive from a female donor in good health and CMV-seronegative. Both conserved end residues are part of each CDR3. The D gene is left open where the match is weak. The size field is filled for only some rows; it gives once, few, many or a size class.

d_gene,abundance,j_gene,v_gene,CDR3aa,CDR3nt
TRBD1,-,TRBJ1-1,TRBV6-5,CASRRGTGLNTEAFF,TGTGCCAGCAGACGAGGGACAGGGCTGAACACTGAAGCTTTCTTT
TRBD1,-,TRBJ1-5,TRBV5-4,CASSSGQGQPQHF,TGTGCCAGCAGCTCGGGACAGGGACAGCCCCAGCATTTT
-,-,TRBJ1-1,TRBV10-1,CASSKTGLNTEAFF,TGCGCCAGCAGTAAGACAGGCTTGAACACTGAAGCTTTCTTT
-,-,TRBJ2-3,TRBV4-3,CASSLSWGVGDTQYF,TGCGCCAGCAGCCTCAGTTGGGGGGTTGGAGATACGCAGTATTTT
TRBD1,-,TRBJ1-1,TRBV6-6,CASSAGQGYTEAFF,TGTGCCAGCAGTGCGGGACAGGGGTACACTGAAGCTTTCTTT
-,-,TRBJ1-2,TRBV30,CALDYGYTF,TGTGCCTTAGATTATGGCTACACCTTC
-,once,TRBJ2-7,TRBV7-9,CASSPFRGVNEQYF,TGTGCCAGCAGCCCCTTCAGGGGGGTCAACGAGCAGTACTTC
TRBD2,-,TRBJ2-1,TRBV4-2,CASTRVTSGTSYNEQFF,TGTGCCAGCACTCGGGTAACTAGCGGGACTTCCTACAATGAGCAGTTCTTC
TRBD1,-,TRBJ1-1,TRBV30,CAWSRGGAGTEAFF,TGTGCCTGGAGCCGAGGGGGCGCGGGCACTGAAGCTTTCTTT
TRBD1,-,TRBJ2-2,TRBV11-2,CASSLQGASMVGELFF,TGTGCCAGCAGCCTCCAGGGGGCGAGCATGGTCGGGGAGCTGTTTTTT
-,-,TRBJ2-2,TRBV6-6,CASSAGELFF,TGTGCCAGCTCGGCCGGGGAGCTGTTTTTT
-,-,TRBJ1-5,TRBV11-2,CASSLQGGNQPQHF,TGTGCCAGCAGCTTACAGGGTGGCAATCAGCCCCAGCATTTT
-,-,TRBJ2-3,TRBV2,CASNWDSNTDTQYF,TGTGCCAGCAACTGGGACTCGAACACAGATACGCAGTATTTT
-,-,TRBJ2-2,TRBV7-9,CASSAPGIKNTGELFF,TGTGCCAGCAGCGCCCCGGGTATCAAAAACACCGGGGAGCTGTTTTTT
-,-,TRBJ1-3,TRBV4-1,CASSQAGNTIYF,TGCGCCAGCAGCCAAGCGGGAAACACCATATATTTT
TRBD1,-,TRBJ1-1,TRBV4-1,CASSQVPQGAYEAFF,TGCGCCAGCAGCCAAGTGCCGCAGGGGGCGTATGAAGCTTTCTTT
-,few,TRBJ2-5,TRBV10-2,CASSLLAGALGQETQYF,TGCGCCAGCAGCCTTCTGGCGGGGGCGTTGGGCCAAGAGACCCAGTACTTC
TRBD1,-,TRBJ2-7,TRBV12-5,CASGLGTGTEQYF,TGTGCTAGTGGTTTGGGGACAGGGACCGAGCAGTACTTC
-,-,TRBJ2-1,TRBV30,CAWIGIGSRSNEQFF,TGTGCCTGGATAGGTATCGGGTCTAGGTCTAATGAGCAGTTCTTC
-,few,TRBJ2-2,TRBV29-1,CSVGDGELFF,TGCAGCGTCGGGGACGGGGAGCTGTTTTTT
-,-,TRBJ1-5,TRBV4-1,CASSQDPPPRNQPQHF,TGCGCCAGCAGCCAAGACCCTCCCCCTCGCAATCAGCCCCAGCATTTT
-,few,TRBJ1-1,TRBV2,CASSSSAGALNTEAFF,TGTGCCAGCAGTTCAAGCGCTGGTGCTCTGAACACTGAAGCTTTCTTT
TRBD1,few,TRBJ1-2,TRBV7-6,CASSARDRDDGYTF,TGTGCCAGCAGCGCCCGGGACAGGGACGATGGCTACACCTTC
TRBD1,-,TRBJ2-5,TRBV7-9,CASSLTGGRETQYF,TGTGCCAGCAGTCTAACAGGGGGCAGGGAGACCCAGTACTTC
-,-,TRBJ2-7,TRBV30,CAWSGTVHEQYF,TGTGCCTGGAGTGGGACAGTACACGAGCAGTACTTC
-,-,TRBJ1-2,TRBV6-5,CASSYLPGRGSYGYTF,TGTGCCAGCAGTTACCTCCCCGGGAGGGGCTCCTATGGCTACACCTTC
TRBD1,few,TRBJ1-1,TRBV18,CASSPQGANTEAFF,TGTGCCAGCTCACCACAGGGGGCTAACACTGAAGCTTTCTTT
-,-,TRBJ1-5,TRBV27,CASSFGDRLNQPQHF,TGTGCCAGCAGTTTTGGTGACAGGCTCAATCAGCCCCAGCATTTT